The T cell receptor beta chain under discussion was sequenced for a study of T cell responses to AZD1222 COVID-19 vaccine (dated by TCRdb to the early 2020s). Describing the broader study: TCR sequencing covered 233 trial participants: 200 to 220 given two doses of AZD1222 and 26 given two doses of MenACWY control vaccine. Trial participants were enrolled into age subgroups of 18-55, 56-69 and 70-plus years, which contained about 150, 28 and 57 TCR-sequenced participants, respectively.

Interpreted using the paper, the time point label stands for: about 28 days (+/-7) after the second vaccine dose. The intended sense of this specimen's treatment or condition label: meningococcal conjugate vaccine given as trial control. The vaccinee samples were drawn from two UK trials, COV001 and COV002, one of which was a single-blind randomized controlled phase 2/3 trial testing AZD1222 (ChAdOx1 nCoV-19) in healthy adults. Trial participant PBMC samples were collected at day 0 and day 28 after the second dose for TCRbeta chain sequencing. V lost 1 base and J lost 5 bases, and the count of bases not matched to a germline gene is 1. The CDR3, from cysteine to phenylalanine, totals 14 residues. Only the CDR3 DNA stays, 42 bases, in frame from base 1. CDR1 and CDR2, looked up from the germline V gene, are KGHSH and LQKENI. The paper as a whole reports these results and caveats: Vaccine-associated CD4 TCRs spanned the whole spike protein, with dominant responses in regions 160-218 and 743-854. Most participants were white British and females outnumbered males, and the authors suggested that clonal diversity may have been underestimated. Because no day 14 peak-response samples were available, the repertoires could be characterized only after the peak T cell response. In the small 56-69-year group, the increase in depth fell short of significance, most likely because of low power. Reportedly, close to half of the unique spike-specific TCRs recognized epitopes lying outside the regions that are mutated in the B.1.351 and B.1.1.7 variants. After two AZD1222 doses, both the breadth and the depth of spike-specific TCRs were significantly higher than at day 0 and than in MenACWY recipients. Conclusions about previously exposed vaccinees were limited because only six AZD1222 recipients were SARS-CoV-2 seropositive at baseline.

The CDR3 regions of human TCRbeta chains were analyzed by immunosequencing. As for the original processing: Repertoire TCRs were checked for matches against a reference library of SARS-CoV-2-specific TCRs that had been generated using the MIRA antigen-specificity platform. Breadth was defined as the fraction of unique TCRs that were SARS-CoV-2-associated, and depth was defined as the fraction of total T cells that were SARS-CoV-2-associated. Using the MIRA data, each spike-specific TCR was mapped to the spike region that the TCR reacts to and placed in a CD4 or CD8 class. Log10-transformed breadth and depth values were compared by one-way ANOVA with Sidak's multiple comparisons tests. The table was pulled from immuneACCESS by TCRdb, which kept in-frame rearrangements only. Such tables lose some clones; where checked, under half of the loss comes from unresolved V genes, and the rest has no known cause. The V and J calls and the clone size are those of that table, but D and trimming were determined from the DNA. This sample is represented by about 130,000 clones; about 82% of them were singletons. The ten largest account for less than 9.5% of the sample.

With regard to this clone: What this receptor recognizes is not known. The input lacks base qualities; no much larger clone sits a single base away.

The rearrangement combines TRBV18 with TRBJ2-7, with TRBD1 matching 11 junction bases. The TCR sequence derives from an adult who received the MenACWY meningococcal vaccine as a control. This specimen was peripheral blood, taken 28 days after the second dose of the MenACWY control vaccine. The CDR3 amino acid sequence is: CASSPRTGGHEQYF. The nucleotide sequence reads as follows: TGTGCCAGCTCACCACGGACAGGGGGCCACGAGCAGTACTTC.